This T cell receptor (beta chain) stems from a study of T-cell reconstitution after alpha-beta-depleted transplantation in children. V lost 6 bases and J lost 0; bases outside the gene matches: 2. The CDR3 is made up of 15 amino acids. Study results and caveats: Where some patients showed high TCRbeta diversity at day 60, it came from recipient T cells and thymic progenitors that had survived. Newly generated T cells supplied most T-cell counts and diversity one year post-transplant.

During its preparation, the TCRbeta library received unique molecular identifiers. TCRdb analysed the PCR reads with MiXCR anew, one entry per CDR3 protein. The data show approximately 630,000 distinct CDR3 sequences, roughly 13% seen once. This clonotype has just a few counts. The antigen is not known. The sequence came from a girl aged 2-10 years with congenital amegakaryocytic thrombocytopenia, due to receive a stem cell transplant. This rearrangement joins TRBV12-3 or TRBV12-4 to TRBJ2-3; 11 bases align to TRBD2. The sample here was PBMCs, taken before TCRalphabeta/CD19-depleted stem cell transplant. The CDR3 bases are TGTGCCAGCAGGGGACTAGCGGAAAGCACAGATACGCAGTATTTT. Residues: CASRGLAESTDTQYF.